This T cell receptor beta chain emerged from a study of cytomegalovirus exposure and HLA in healthy donors. Vbeta (60) and Jbeta (13) primers were used in the PCR. The authors' processing: A later analysis counted roughly 74 million unique TCR beta chains, about 10 million shared. The method was immunoSEQ multiplex PCR; TCRdb's version includes in-frame clones alone and lacks a portion of them. That table is the source of V, J and clone size, and D and trimming were worked out from the DNA. The sample holds tens of thousands of clones, around 77% seen once. Trimming cost V 3 bases and J 2 bases; bases outside gene matches: 7. There are 15 residues in the CDR3. CDR1 and CDR2 from the germline V gene are MNHNY and SVGAGI (reference sequence).

The clonotype was recovered from a man younger than 45 in good health and CMV-seronegative. The sample was PBMCs. The chain uses TRBV6-6 and TRBJ2-7; 7 positions match TRBD1. In DNA, the CDR3 is TGTGCCAGCAGTTATAGGACAGGACCCACCTACGAGCAGTACTTC. The encoded protein is CASSYRTGPTYEQYF.